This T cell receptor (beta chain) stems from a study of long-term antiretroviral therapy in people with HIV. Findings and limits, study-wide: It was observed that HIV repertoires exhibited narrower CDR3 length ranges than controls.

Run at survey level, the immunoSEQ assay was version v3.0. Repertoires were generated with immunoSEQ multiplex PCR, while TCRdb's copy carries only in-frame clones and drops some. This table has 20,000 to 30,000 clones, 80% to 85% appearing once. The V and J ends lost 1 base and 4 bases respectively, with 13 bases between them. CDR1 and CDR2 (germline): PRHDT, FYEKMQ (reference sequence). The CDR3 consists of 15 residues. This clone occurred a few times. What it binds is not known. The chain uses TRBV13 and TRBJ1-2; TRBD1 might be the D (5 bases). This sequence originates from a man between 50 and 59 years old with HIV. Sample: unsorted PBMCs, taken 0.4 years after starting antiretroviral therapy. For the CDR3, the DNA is TGTGCCAGCAGCTTAGAAGCGGGCGGGGGCTATGGCTACACCTTC. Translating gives CASSLEAGGGYGYTF.